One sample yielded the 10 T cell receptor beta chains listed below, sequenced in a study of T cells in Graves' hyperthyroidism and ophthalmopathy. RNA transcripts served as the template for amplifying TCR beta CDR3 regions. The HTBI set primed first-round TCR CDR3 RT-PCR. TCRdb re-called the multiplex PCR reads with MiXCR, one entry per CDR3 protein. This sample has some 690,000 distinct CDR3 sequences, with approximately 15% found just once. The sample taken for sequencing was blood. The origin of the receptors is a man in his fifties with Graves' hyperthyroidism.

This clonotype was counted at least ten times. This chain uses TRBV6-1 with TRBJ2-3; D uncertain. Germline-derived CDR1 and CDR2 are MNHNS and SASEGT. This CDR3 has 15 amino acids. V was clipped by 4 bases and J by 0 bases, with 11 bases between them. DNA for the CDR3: TGTGCCAGCAGTGCACAACTCCTTAGCACAGATACGCAGTATTTT. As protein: CASSAQLLSTDTQYF.

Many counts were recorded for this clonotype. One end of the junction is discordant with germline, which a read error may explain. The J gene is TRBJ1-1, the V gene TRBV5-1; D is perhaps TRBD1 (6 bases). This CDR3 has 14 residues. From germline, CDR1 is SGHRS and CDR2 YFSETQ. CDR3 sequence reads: CASSSGTLNTEAFF. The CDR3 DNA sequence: TGTGCCAGCAGTTCCGGGACATTGAACACTGAAGCTTTCTTT.

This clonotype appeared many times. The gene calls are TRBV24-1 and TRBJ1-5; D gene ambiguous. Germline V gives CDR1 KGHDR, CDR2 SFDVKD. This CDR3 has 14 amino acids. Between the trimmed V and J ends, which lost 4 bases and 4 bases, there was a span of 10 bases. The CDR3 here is CATSEPHHNQPQHF. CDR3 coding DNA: TGTGCCACCAGTGAACCACATCATAATCAGCCCCAGCATTTT.

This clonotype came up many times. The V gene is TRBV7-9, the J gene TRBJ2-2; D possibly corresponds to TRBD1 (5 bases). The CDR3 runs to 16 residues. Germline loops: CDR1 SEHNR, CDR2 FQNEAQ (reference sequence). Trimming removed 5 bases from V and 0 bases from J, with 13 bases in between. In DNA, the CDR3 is TGTGCCAGCAGCCCCACAGGATCCGCGAACACCGGGGAGCTGTTTTTT. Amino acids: CASSPTGSANTGELFF.

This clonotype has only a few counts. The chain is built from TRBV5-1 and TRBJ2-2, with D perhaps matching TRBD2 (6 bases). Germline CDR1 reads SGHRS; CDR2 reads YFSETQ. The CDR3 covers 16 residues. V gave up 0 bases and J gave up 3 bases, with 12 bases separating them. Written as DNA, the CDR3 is TGCGCCAGCAGCTTGGTACTAGCACGGTACACCGGGGAGCTGTTTTTT. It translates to CASSLVLARYTGELFF.

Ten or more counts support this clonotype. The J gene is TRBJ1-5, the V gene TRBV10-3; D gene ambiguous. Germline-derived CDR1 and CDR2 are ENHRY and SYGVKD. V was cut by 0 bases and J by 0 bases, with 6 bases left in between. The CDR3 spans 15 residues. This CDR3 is CAISESGGSNQPQHF. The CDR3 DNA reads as TGTGCCATCAGTGAGTCGGGAGGTAGCAATCAGCCCCAGCATTTT.

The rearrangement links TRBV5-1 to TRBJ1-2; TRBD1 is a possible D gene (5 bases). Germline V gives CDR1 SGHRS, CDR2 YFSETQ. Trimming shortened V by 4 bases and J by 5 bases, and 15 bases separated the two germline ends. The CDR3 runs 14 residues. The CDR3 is CASSPQPTDYGYTF. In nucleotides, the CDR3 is TGCGCCAGCAGCCCACAACCGACAGATTATGGCTACACCTTC.

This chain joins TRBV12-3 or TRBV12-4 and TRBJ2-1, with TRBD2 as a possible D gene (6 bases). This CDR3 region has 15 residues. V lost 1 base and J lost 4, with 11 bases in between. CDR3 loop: CASSLGGVGYNEQFF. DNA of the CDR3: TGTGCCAGCAGTTTAGGCGGGGTGGGGTACAATGAGCAGTTCTTC.

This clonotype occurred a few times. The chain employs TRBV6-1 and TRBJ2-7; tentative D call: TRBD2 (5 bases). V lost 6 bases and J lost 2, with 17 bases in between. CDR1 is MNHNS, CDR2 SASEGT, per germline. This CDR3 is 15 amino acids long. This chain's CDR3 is CASRPEHGVPYEQYF. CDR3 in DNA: TGTGCCAGCAGACCCGAACACGGGGTACCCTACGAGCAGTACTTC.

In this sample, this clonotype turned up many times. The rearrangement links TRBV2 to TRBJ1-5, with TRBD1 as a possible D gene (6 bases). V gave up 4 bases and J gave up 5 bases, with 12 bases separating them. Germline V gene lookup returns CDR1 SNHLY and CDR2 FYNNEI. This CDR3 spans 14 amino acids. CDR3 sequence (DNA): TGTGCCAGCAGTGCGACAGGTTTGCATCAGCCCCAGCATTTT. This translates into CASSATGLHQPQHF.